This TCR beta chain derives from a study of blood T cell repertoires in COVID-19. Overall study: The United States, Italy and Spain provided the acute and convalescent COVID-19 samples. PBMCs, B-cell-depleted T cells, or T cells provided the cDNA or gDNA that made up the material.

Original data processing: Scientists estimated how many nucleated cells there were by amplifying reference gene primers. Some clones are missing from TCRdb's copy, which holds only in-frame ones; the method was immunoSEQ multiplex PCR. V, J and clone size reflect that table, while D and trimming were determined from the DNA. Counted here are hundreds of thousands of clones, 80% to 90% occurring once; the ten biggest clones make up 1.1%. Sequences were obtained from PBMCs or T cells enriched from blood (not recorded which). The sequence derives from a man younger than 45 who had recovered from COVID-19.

The CDR3 loop reads CASSPRRADTGELFF. For the CDR3, the DNA is TGTGCCAGCTCACCACGGAGGGCAGACACCGGGGAGCTGTTTTTT. The chain joins TRBV18 to TRBJ2-2; D perhaps matches TRBD2 (6 bases). This CDR3 has 15 amino acids. V was trimmed by 1 base and J by 3 bases, leaving 9 bases between them. In germline, CDR1 is KGHSH, CDR2 LQKENI.